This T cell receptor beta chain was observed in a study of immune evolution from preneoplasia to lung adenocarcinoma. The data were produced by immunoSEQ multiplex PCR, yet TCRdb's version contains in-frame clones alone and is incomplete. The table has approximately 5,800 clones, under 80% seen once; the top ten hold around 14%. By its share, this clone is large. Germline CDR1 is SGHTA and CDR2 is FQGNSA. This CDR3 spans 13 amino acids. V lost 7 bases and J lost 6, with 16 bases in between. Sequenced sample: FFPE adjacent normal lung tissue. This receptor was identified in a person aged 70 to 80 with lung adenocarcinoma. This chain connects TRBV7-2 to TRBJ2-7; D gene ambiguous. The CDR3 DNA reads TGTGCCAGCACCCCGAAACCCACCTCCGAGCAGTACTTC. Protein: CASTPKPTSEQYF.